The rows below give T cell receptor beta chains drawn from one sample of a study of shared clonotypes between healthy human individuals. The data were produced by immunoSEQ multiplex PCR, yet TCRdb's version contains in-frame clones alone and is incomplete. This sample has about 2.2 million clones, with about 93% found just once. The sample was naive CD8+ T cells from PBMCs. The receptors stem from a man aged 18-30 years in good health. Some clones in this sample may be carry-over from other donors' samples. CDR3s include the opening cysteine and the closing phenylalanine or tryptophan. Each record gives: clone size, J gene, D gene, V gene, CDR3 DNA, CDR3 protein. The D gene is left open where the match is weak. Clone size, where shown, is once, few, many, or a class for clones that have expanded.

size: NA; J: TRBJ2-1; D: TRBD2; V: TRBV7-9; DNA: TGTGCCAGCAGTATGTCATCGGCGGGAGGTACCTACAATGAGCAGTTCTTC; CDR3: CASSMSSAGGTYNEQFF
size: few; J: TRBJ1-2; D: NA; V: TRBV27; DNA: TGTGCCAGCAGTTTAAGGGCAGGGTCTGTTGGCTACACCTTC; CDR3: CASSLRAGSVGYTF
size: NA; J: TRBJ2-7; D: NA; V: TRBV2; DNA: TGTGCCAGCAGGATACAGGGTAACGCCTACGAGCAGTACTTC; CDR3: CASRIQGNAYEQYF
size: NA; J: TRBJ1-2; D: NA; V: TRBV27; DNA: TGTGCCAGCAGTTCTAGGGAATCGATGTTCTATGGCTACACCTTC; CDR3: CASSSRESMFYGYTF
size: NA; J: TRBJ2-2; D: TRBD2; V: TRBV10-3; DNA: TGTGCCATCAGGGGACTAGCGGGAGGGGTCGGGGAGCTGTTTTTT; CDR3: CAIRGLAGGVGELFF
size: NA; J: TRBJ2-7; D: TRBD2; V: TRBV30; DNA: TGTGCCGGAGTGCCTAGCGGGGCGTACGAGCAGTACTTC; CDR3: CAGVPSGAYEQYF
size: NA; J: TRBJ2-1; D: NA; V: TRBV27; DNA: TGTGCCAGCAGTTTATTCTCTAGAGACGGTGAGCAGTTCTTC; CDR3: CASSLFSRDGEQFF
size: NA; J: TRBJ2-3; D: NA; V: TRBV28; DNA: TGTGCCAGCAGTTACAGGGCCGTTAGCACAGATACGCAGTATTTT; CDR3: CASSYRAVSTDTQYF
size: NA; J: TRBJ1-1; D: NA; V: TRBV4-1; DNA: TGCGCCAGCAGCCAAGTTCCCGTTGGGGCCTTGAACACTGAAGCTTTCTTT; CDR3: CASSQVPVGALNTEAFF
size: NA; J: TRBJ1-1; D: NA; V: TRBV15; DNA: TGTGCCACCAGCTCCCCGAGGGCGGACGAAGCTTTCTTT; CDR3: CATSSPRADEAFF
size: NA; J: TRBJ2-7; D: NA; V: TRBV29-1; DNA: TGCAGCTCCCAAGCAGGACAGCTAATTACCCGAGGGGAGGGCTCCTACGAGCAGTACTTC; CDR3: CSSQAGQLITRGEGSYEQYF
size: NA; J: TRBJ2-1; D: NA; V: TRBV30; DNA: TGTGCCTGGAGTGGCTTGGATTTAGGCAAGCCGGCCTACAATGAGCAGTTCTTC; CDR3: CAWSGLDLGKPAYNEQFF
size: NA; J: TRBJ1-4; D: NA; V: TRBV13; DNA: TGTGCCAGCAGCCTGGACGGGACGCTCAGGAAAAAACTGTTTTTT; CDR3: CASSLDGTLRKKLFF
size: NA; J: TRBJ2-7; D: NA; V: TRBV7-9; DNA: TGTGCCAGCAGCCATCCCCACAGCTACGAGCAGTACTTC; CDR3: CASSHPHSYEQYF
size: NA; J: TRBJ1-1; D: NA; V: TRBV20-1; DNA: TGCACCGAAGCAGTGGGCTCGGTGGCTTTCTTT; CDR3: CTEAVGSVAFF
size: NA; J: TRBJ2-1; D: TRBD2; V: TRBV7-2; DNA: TGTGCCAGCAGGGCGACTAGCGGGATAGAGAATGAGCAGTTCTTC; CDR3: CASRATSGIENEQFF
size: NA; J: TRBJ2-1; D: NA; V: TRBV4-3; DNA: TGCGCCAGCAGCCCCGGACTGGTCTCCTACAATGAGCAGTTCTTC; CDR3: CASSPGLVSYNEQFF
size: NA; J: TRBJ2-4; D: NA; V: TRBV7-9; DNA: TGTGCCAGCATGGCTGGGGCGGACATTCAGTACTTC; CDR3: CASMAGADIQYF
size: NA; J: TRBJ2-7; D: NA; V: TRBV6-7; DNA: TGTGCCAGCAGTTACTGCTCCTACGAGCAGTACTTC; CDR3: CASSYCSYEQYF
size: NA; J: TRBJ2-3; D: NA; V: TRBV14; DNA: TGTGCCAGCAGCCAAGGTAGAGATACGCAGTATTTT; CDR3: CASSQGRDTQYF
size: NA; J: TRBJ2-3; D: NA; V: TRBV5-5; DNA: TGTGCCAGCAGCTTGGATGACGGGGGAGTCGGGTATTTT; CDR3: CASSLDDGGVGYF
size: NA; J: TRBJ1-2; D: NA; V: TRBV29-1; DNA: TGCAGCGTTGAAGATCTGGTTGGGTTATATGGCTACACCTTC; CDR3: CSVEDLVGLYGYTF
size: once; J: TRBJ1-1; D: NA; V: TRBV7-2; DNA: TGTGCCAGCAGGCGGGACACCCTCACTGAAGCTTTCTTT; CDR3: CASRRDTLTEAFF
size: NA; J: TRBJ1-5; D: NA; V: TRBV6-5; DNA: TGTGCCAGCAGTTACTCGTTTAGGAGCAATCAGCCCCAGCATTTT; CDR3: CASSYSFRSNQPQHF
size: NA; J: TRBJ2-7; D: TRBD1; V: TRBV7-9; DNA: TGTGCCAGCAGCTCCCTACCCTGGGGGACAGGGAGGCACGAGCAGTACTTC; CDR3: CASSSLPWGTGRHEQYF
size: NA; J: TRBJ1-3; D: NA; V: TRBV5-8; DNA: TGTGCCAGCAGCTTGTTTACAGCTTTGGGCTCTGGAAACACCATATATTTT; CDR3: CASSLFTALGSGNTIYF
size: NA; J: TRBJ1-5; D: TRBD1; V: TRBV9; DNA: TGTGCCAGCAGCACACCCGGGACAGAGTATAGCAATCAGCCCCAGCATTTT; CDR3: CASSTPGTEYSNQPQHF
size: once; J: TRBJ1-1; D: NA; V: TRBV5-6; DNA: TGTGCCAGCAGCCTTGGACAGAAAGCTTTCTTT; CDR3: CASSLGQKAFF
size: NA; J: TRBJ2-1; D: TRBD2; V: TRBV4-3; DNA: TGCGCCAGCAGCCAAGAGTGGGGGCGACTAGCGGGAGCCTACAATGAGCAGTTCTTC; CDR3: CASSQEWGRLAGAYNEQFF
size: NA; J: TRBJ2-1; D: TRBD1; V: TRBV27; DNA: TGTGCCAGCAGTTTCGACAGGGGGCGTCCGAGTGAGCAGTTCTTC; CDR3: CASSFDRGRPSEQFF
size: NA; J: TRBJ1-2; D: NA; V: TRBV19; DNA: TGTGCCAGTACCCCAGGACAGCTGTATGGCTACACCTTC; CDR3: CASTPGQLYGYTF
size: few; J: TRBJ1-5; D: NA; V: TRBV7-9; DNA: TGTGCCAGCAGCGGAGGACGGGGGACAAGTCAGCCCCAGCATTTT; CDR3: CASSGGRGTSQPQHF
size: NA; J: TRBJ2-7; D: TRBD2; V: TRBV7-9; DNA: TGTGCCAGCAGCCGGGGACTAGCAGTCGAGCAGTACTTC; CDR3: CASSRGLAVEQYF
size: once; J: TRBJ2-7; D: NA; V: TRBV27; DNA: TGTGCCAGCGCCTCGGACGCAAGCTACGAGCAGTACTTC; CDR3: CASASDASYEQYF
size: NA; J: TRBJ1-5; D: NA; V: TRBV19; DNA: TGTGCCAGTAGTATTTGGGACAACAATCAGCCCCAGCATTTT; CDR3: CASSIWDNNQPQHF
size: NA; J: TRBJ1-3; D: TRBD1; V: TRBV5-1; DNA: TGCGCCAGCAGCTCAAGACAGGGAGTATCTGGAAACACCATATATTTT; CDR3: CASSSRQGVSGNTIYF
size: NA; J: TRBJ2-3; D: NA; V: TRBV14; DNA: TGTGCCAGCAGCCTCTCTTTACGGGATACGCAGTATTTT; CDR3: CASSLSLRDTQYF
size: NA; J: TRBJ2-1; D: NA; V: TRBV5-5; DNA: TGTGCCAGCAGCTTCCTAGGAACCCATGAGCAGTTCTTC; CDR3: CASSFLGTHEQFF
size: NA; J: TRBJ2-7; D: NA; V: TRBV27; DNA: TGTGCCAGCAGAATTAGCGGTTCCTACGAGCAGTACTTC; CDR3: CASRISGSYEQYF
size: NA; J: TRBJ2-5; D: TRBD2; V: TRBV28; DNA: TGTGCCAGCAGTTCGGGACTAGCGGGAGACTCATCGGTCTTGGGGGAGACCCAGTACTTC; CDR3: CASSSGLAGDSSVLGETQYF
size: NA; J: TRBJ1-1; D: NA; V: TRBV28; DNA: TGTGCCAGCAGTACCTACAGGTTTATGTACACTGAAGCTTTCTTT; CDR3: CASSTYRFMYTEAFF
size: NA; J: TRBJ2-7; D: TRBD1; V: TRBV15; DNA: TGTGCCACCAGCGGGGGGAGGACAGGGGTCTACGAGCAGTACTTC; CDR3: CATSGGRTGVYEQYF
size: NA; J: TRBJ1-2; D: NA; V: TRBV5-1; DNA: TGCGCCAGCAGCTTGTATGGGGCCGGCGGCGGCTACACCTTC; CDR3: CASSLYGAGGGYTF
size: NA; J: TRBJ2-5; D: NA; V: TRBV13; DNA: TGTGCCAGCAGCCCGCCGACTAGTGATCGAGAGACCCAGTACTTC; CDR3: CASSPPTSDRETQYF
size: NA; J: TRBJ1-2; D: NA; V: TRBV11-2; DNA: TGTGCCAGCAGCTTAATGCCAGATGGCTACACCTTC; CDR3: CASSLMPDGYTF
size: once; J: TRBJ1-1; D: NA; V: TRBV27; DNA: TGTGCCAGCAGTTCCGCCACCGGGGGCACTGAAGCTTTCTTT; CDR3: CASSSATGGTEAFF
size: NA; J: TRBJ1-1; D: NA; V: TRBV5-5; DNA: TGTGCCAGCAGCTTGGAGCGAACTGAAGCTTTCTTT; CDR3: CASSLERTEAFF
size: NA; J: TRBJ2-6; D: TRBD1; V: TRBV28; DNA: TGTGCCAGCAATTCCCCCGGACAGGGGGCTGGGGCCAACGTCCTGACTTTC; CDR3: CASNSPGQGAGANVLTF
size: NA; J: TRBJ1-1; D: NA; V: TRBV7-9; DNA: TGTGCCAGCAGCTTAGGGGGTTCGGCTTTCTTT; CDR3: CASSLGGSAFF
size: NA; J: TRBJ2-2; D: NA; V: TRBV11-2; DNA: TGTGCCAGCAGCCCCCTCCCCGGCACCGGGGAGCTGTTTTTT; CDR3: CASSPLPGTGELFF
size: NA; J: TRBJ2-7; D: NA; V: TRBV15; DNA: TGTGCCACCAGCAGAGCTAGACGATACGAGCAGTACTTC; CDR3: CATSRARRYEQYF
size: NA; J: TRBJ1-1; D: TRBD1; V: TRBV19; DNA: TGTGCCAGTAGTATCGGACAGGGAAACACTGAAGCTTTCTTT; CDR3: CASSIGQGNTEAFF
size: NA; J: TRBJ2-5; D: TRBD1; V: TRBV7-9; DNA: TGTGCCAGCAGTCGCACAGGGGGTCAAGAGACCCAGTACTTC; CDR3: CASSRTGGQETQYF
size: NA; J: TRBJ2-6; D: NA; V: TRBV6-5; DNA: TGTGCCAGCAGCTACACCTTGTCTGGGGCCAACGTCCTGACTTTC; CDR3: CASSYTLSGANVLTF
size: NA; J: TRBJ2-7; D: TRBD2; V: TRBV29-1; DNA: TGCAGCGTTACCTCTAGCGGGGTTTACGAGCAGTACTTC; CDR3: CSVTSSGVYEQYF
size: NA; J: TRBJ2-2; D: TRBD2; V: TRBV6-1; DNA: TGTGCCAGCACGGAGACTAGCGGGGGCACCGGGGAGCTGTTTTTT; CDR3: CASTETSGGTGELFF